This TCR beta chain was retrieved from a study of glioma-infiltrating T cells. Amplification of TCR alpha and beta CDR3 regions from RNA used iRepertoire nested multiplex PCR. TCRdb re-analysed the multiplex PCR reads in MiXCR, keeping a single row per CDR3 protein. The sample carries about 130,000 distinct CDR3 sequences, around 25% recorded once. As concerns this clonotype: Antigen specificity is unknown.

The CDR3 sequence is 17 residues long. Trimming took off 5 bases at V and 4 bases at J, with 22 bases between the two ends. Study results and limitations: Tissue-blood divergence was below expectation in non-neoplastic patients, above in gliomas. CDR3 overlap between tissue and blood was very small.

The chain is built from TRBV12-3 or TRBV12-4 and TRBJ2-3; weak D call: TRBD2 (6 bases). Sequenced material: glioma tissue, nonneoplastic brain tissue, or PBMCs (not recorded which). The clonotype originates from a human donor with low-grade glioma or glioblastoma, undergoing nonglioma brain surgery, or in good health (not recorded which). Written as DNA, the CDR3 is TGTGCCAGCAGTCCTTCCCGGCCCGGGTGGGGGGCAGATACGCAGTATTTT. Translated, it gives CASSPSRPGWGADTQYF.